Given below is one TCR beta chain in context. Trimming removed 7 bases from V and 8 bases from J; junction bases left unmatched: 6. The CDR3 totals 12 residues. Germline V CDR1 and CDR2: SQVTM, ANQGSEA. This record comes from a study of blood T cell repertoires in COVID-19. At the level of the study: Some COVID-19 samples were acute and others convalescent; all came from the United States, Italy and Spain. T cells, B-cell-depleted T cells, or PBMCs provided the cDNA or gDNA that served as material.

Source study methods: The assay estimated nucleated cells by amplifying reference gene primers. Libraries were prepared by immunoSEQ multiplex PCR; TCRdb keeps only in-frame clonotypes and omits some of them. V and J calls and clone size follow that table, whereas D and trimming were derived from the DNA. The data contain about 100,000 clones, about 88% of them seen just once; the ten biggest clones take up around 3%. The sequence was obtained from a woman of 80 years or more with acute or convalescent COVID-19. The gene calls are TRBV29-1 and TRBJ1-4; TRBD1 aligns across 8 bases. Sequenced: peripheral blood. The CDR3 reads CSAHAGGEKLFF. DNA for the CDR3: TGCAGCGCACATGCAGGGGGCGAAAAACTGTTTTTT.